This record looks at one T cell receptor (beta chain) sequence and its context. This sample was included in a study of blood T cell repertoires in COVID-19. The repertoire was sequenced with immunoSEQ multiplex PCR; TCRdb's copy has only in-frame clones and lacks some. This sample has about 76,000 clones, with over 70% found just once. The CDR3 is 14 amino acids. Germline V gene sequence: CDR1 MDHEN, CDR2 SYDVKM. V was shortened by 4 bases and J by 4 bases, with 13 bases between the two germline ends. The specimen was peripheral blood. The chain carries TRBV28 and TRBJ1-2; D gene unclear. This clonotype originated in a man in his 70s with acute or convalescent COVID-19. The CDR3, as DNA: TGTGCCAGCAGTTCCCCCGAGGGTTTCTATGGCTACACCTTC. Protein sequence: CASSSPEGFYGYTF.